This T cell receptor beta chain is drawn from a study of blood T cell repertoires in COVID-19. Assay used: immunoSEQ multiplex PCR; TCRdb lists only in-frame clones, some missing. The data show 200,000 to 300,000 clones, about 91% seen once. CDR3 length: 17 residues. Per germline, CDR1 MGHDK and CDR2 SYGVNS. Trimming removed 1 base from V and 6 bases from J; junction bases left unmatched: 9. This receptor was obtained from a woman aged 25 to 45 with acute COVID-19. Material: PBMCs or T cells enriched from blood (not recorded which). The chain employs TRBV25-1 and TRBJ2-1; 10 bases map to TRBD2. In DNA, the CDR3 is TGTGCCAGCAGTGAATCTGTGAGCGGGGGGGCCTTCAATGAGCAGTTCTTC. It is translated as CASSESVSGGAFNEQFF.